This T cell receptor beta chain is from a study of blood T cell repertoires in COVID-19. Only in-frame clones appear in the TCRdb table, and some are missing; sequencing was by immunoSEQ multiplex PCR. The table shows under 450,000 clones, with roughly 90% occurring only once. Participant reports of clinical history set cohort assignment. This clonotype was obtained from a woman aged 25 to 39 who had recovered from COVID-19. Material: PBMCs or T cells enriched from blood (not recorded which).

The CDR3 bases are TGCGCCAGCAGCTTGGACTCCCCAGGAGGTGAGCAGTTCTTC. This sequence encodes CASSLDSPGGEQFF. This chain joins TRBV5-1 and TRBJ2-1; tentative D call: TRBD2 (5 bases). CDR3 length: 14 amino acids. Germline lookup yields CDR1 SGHRS and CDR2 YFSETQ. V lost 0 bases, J lost 9 bases, and 13 bases lay in between.